This T cell receptor beta chain comes out of a study of blood T cell repertoires in COVID-19. Looking at the study overall: Researchers got acute and convalescent COVID-19 samples from the United States, Italy and Spain.

This clone was seen a single time. Looked up from germline, CDR1 is LGHDT and CDR2 is YNNKEL (reference sequence). The length of the CDR3 is 15 residues. Trimming shortened V by 4 bases and J by 4 bases, and 13 bases separated the two germline ends. In the authors' methods: Amplification with reference gene primers provided the estimates of nucleated cell counts. The repertoire was sequenced with immunoSEQ multiplex PCR; TCRdb's copy has only in-frame clones and lacks some. The D gene and trimming were derived from the DNA, and the V and J assignments and clone size from that table. The table includes 75,000 or so clones, approximately 87% detected once.

The TCR originated in a woman of 80 years or more with acute or convalescent COVID-19. Source material: peripheral blood. V usage is TRBV3-1 (or the pseudogene TRBV3-2) and J usage is TRBJ2-2; TRBD2 is a possible D gene (6 bases). This CDR3 is CASSLTGLLTGELFF. In DNA, the CDR3 is TGTGCCAGCAGCCTGACGGGACTGCTCACCGGGGAGCTGTTTTTT.